These 9 T cell receptor beta chains came from one sample sequenced in a study of blood T cell repertoires in COVID-19. Method: immunoSEQ multiplex PCR; TCRdb's copy keeps in-frame clones and lacks some. The sample carries some 150,000 clones, approximately 84% recorded once. Source material: peripheral blood. These receptors came from a human donor with acute or convalescent COVID-19. The donor label of this sample is uncertain.

The chain uses TRBV28 and TRBJ1-4, with a weak D call TRBD1 (6 bases). Germline V gene data show CDR1 as MDHEN and CDR2 as SYDVKM. This CDR3 comprises 14 residues. V was trimmed by 3 bases and J by 7 bases, leaving 12 bases between them. The CDR3 loop reads CASSFRGRSEKLFF. The CDR3 DNA follows: TGTGCCAGCAGTTTCAGGGGACGGAGTGAAAAACTGTTTTTT. The whole variable domain, remainder taken from reference TRBV28 and TRBJ1-4, is DVKVTQSSRYLVKRTGEKVFLECVQDMDHENMFWYRQDPGLGLRLIYFSYDVKMKEKGDIPEGYSVSREKKERFSLILESASTNQTSMYLCASSFRGRSEKLFFGSGTQLSVL.

This chain joins TRBV5-6 and TRBJ1-2; D possibly corresponds to TRBD1 (5 bases). V shed 4 bases and J shed 8 bases, with 21 bases lying between them. The germline CDR1 and CDR2 sequences are SGHDT and YYEEEE. This CDR3 has 15 residues. This chain's CDR3 is CASSPPGLPGVGYTF. The CDR3 nucleotides read TGTGCCAGCAGCCCCCCGGGACTTCCCGGGGTAGGCTACACCTTC.

The table lists this clone with a count of one. The CDR3 DNA sequence: TGTGCCAGCAGCCGGGACAGGGGCACTGAAGCTTTCTTT. Protein: CASSRDRGTEAFF. The rearrangement joins TRBV6-2 or TRBV6-3 to TRBJ1-1; 10 bases match TRBD1. Germline CDR1 MNHEY, CDR2 SVGEGT. J gave up 4 bases and V 6 bases, and 2 bases lay outside the gene matches. The CDR3 is made up of 13 amino acids.

This clone was observed a single time. The V and J genes are TRBV7-2 and TRBJ2-3; 9 positions agree with TRBD2. The CDR3 is made up of 14 amino acids. CDR1 and CDR2 from the germline V gene are SGHTA and FQGNSA. The junction had 7 bases not matched to a gene; V was cut back by 6 bases and J by 6 bases. This CDR3 reads CASRTLAGGDTQYF. The CDR3 DNA follows: TGTGCCAGCAGGACACTAGCGGGTGGGGATACGCAGTATTTT. The entire variable domain, with the rest obtained from reference TRBV7-2 and TRBJ2-3, is as follows: GAGVSQSPSNKVTEKGKDVELRCDPISGHTALYWYRQSLGQGLEFLIYFQGNSAPDKSGLPSDRFSAERTGGSVSTLTIQRTQQEDSAVYLCASRTLAGGDTQYFGPGTRLTVL.

The chain couples TRBV6-1 to TRBJ1-1, with a weak D call TRBD1 (5 bases). The CDR3 runs to 14 residues. The V and J ends lost 5 bases and 1 base respectively, with 11 bases between them. In germline, CDR1 is MNHNS, CDR2 SASEGT. CDR3 nucleotide sequence: TGTGCCAGCAGTTTAACGGGGGAGAACACTGAAGCTTTCTTT. Translated, it gives CASSLTGENTEAFF.

CDR3 nucleotide sequence: TGTGCCAGCAGTCCACAGGGACAGGTTAATCAGCCCCAGCATTTT. Translation: CASSPQGQVNQPQHF. The chain carries TRBV6-1 and TRBJ1-5; 8 bases line up with TRBD1. CDR1 MNHNS and CDR2 SASEGT come from the germline V gene. This CDR3 spans 15 amino acids. Germline trimming cut 5 bases from V and 4 bases from J; bases unmatched to any gene: 7.

J is TRBJ2-3 and V is TRBV29-1, with D uncertain. CDR1 and CDR2 (germline): SQVTM, ANQGSEA. The CDR3 extends over 10 amino acids. V dropped 2 bases and J dropped 7 bases, with 4 bases sitting between them. The CDR3 loop is CSVELHTQYF. In DNA form, the CDR3 reads TGCAGCGTTGAACTCCATACGCAGTATTTT.

The chain is built from TRBV2 and TRBJ1-2; 7 bases agree with TRBD1. J gave up 7 bases and V 6 bases, and 2 bases lay outside the gene matches. The CDR3 spans 11 residues. Germline CDR1 SNHLY, CDR2 FYNNEI. The CDR3 bases are TGTGCCAGCAGGGCAGGGGGTGGCTACACCTTC. This translates into CASRAGGGYTF.

CDR3 in amino acids: CASSEERGHSYEQYF. CDR3 bases: TGTGCCAGCAGTGAAGAGCGGGGCCACTCCTACGAGCAGTACTTC. The rearrangement joins TRBV6-1 to TRBJ2-7; TRBD2 matches at 7 bases. CDR1 is MNHNS, CDR2 SASEGT, per germline. J was trimmed by 0 bases and V by 1 base; bases with no gene match: 3. The CDR3 is 15 amino acids.